The T cell receptor (beta chain) under discussion was sequenced for a study of early T cells in non-severe SARS-CoV-2 infection (dated by TCRdb to 2020 to 2023). Background on the whole study: TCR sequencing used bulk RNA from unsorted whole blood, so alpha and beta chains could not be paired.

On this clonotype itself: Its recognized antigen is unknown. No base-level quality is on record; no much larger clone is a single base apart.

On the study overall, not on this receptor specifically: VDJdb matching was skewed toward anti-spike CD8 responses and likely underestimated virus-specific expansions, missing private and CD4 specificities.

CDR1 SGHRS and CDR2 YFSETQ were looked up in the germline V gene. From cysteine to phenylalanine, the CDR3 is 19 amino acids long. The only DNA kept is the CDR3, 57 bases in frame from the first base. The trim is 0 bases for V and 0 bases for J, with a gap of 22 bases between the germline ends. The method behind the library was 5' RACE. The data were produced on a NextSeq 500. Unique molecular identifiers were attached to individual cDNA molecules in the TCR library protocol so that sequencing error and PCR bias could be corrected. Both TCR alpha and beta chains were sequenced, and tight co-correlation was observed between alpha and beta sequence abundances in each sample. As for the authors' bioinformatics: Decombinator V4 was used to annotate TCR sequences for V gene, J gene and CDR3. TCRs were defined as expanded if a significant change between any two time points was detected under a Poisson model with p below 0.0001. Abundances of TCRs were expressed as counts per million after normalisation to the total number of TCRs sequenced in each sample. MAIT TCRs were defined by TRAV1-2 paired with TRAJ12, TRAJ20 or TRAJ33, and iNKT TCRs by TRAV10 paired with TRAJ18. VDJdb, accessed 1 November 2021, was searched for CMV, EBV and SARS-CoV-2 annotated TCRs, excluding TCRs annotated for multiple antigens. TCRdb's own reprocessing of the public reads used fastp at Q25 and MiXCR and kept productive beta chains. Rows are unified per CDR3 protein, each entry keeping the most common DNA and genes. TCRdb, not the original authors, processed these V and J calls. The sample table shows about 120,000 distinct CDR3 sequences, and approximately 12% are seen once. Jointly, the top ten make up approximately 3.8% of the sample.

A case-control design nested within a healthcare worker cohort in London, UK, was used, with weekly nasopharyngeal swab PCR tests and blood sampling performed. Between 23 and 31 March 2020, the week of the UK lockdown, healthcare workers were enrolled and then followed up weekly for as long as 16 weeks. The chain links TRBV5-1 with TRBJ2-7, with TRBD1 as a weak D call on 6 bases. The sequence was collected from an adult who was a healthcare worker with PCR-confirmed SARS-CoV-2 infection or an uninfected control (not recorded which). Material: whole blood, obtained at baseline. The CDR3 region has the sequence CASSLGFRGAATYSYEQYF. The DNA sequence is TGCGCCAGCAGCTTGGGTTTCAGGGGAGCGGCAACTTACTCCTACGAGCAGTACTTC.